These T cell receptor beta chains were read from a single sample in a study of long-term antiretroviral therapy in people with HIV. Produced via immunoSEQ multiplex PCR; TCRdb's table is partial and in-frame only. The table lists 27,000 or so clones, approximately 86% of them singletons, with more than 15% in the top ten. The sequences come from unsorted PBMCs, collected 1.2 years after starting antiretroviral therapy. Receptors originate from a man aged 50-60 years with HIV. Both conserved end residues are part of each CDR3. D genes are given only for firm matches. Part of the rows lack a size; the others show once, few, many or a class for expanded clones.

abundance	v_gene	d_gene	j_gene	CDR3aa	CDR3nt
few	TRBV7-8	NA	TRBJ1-6	CASSLGSLTQGLNSPLHF	TGTGCCAGCAGCTTAGGGAGTCTTACGCAGGGATTAAATTCACCCCTCCACTTT
NA	TRBV19	NA	TRBJ2-7	CASSSSPSSYEQYF	TGTGCCAGTAGTTCTAGCCCAAGCTCCTACGAGCAGTACTTC
NA	TRBV5-4	TRBD2	TRBJ2-2	CASSLPSGGTGELFF	TGTGCCAGCAGCTTGCCTAGCGGGGGGACCGGGGAGCTGTTTTTT
few	TRBV6-5	NA	TRBJ1-5	CASSKGGAQPQHF	TGTGCCAGCAGTAAAGGCGGGGCTCAGCCCCAGCATTTT
NA	TRBV27	TRBD1	TRBJ1-5	CATGTVYNQPQHF	TGTGCCACCGGGACAGTCTACAATCAGCCCCAGCATTTT
NA	TRBV27	NA	TRBJ2-1	CASSSPQGPRANEQFF	TGTGCCAGCAGTTCCCCCCAAGGACCACGGGCCAATGAGCAGTTCTTC
NA	TRBV14	TRBD1	TRBJ1-3	CASSQGGLGTGPGNTIYF	TGTGCCAGCAGCCAAGGGGGCCTCGGGACAGGGCCTGGAAACACCATATATTTT
NA	TRBV6-5	TRBD1	TRBJ2-7	CASSYTGDYEQYF	TGTGCCAGCAGTTACACAGGGGACTACGAGCAGTACTTC
NA	TRBV18	NA	TRBJ2-7	CASSPGREQYF	TGTGCCAGCTCACCAGGACGCGAGCAGTACTTC
NA	TRBV6-5	NA	TRBJ2-5	CASSYRGAWETQYF	TGTGCCAGCAGTTACAGAGGGGCATGGGAGACCCAGTACTTC
NA	TRBV7-9	NA	TRBJ1-2	CASSLLGSSTIFYGYTF	TGTGCCAGCAGCTTATTGGGGTCCTCGACCATTTTCTATGGCTACACCTTC
NA	TRBV9	NA	TRBJ1-2	CASSPPTANYGYTF	TGTGCCAGCAGCCCTCCCACGGCTAACTATGGCTACACCTTC
NA	TRBV30	TRBD2	TRBJ2-2	CACFGLAYTGELFF	TGTGCCTGTTTTGGACTAGCTTACACCGGGGAGCTGTTTTTT
NA	TRBV7-3	NA	TRBJ1-3	CASSRTAGNTIYF	TGTGCCAGCAGCAGGACTGCTGGAAACACCATATATTTT
NA	TRBV4-1	NA	TRBJ1-2	CASSLLGRAEEGYTF	TGCGCCAGCAGCCTCCTGGGAAGGGCTGAGGAGGGCTACACCTTC
once	TRBV11-2	NA	TRBJ1-1	CASSFTNTEAFF	TGTGCCAGCAGCTTTACGAACACTGAAGCTTTCTTT
NA	TRBV5-4	NA	TRBJ1-1	CASSVQENTEAFF	TGTGCCAGCAGCGTACAGGAGAACACTGAAGCTTTCTTT
NA	TRBV18	NA	TRBJ1-1	CASSPWGRNTEAFF	TGTGCCAGCTCACCGTGGGGAAGGAACACTGAAGCTTTCTTT
once	TRBV9	NA	TRBJ2-1	CASSVTVGGAYNEQFF	TGTGCCAGCAGCGTGACAGTAGGGGGGGCCTACAATGAGCAGTTCTTC
NA	TRBV5-1	NA	TRBJ1-1	CASSSKLQGTEAFF	TGCGCCAGCAGCTCAAAATTACAGGGAACTGAAGCTTTCTTT
NA	TRBV20-1	NA	TRBJ1-2	CSASLEYGYTF	TGCAGTGCTAGCCTGGAGTATGGCTACACCTTC
NA	TRBV28	NA	TRBJ1-4	CASSRSQGRGEKLFF	TGTGCCAGCAGTCGATCACAGGGAAGGGGAGAAAAACTGTTTTTT
NA	TRBV18	TRBD1	TRBJ2-2	CASSPQTGSTTGELFF	TGTGCCAGCTCACCACAGACAGGGAGCACCACCGGGGAGCTGTTTTTT
NA	TRBV28	TRBD1	TRBJ1-2	CASSLIRDRGNGYTF	TGTGCCAGCAGCCTAATCCGGGACAGGGGGAATGGCTACACCTTC
once	TRBV5-1	NA	TRBJ1-2	CASSTGFRTGNYGYTF	TGCGCCAGCAGCACAGGATTCCGAACAGGGAACTATGGCTACACCTTC
NA	TRBV7-3	TRBD2	TRBJ2-3	CASSHTSGRDTQYF	TGTGCCAGCAGCCATACTAGCGGTAGAGATACGCAGTATTTT